This note documents a single T cell receptor beta chain sequence. Which antigen it targets is not known. Base qualities are missing; no much larger clone stands one base away. Systemically healthy Caucasian individuals from Russia, some 38 in total and aged about 6 to 100 years, were included as donors. Each donor gave 8 to 10 milliliters of peripheral blood, drawn into EDTA-treated Vacutainer tubes. PBMCs were isolated by Ficoll-Paque density-gradient centrifugation, with at least 7 million obtained per sample. Trizol reagent was used to extract total RNA from PBMCs, with at least 6 micrograms per sample. The percentages of naive CD45RAhigh/CD27high T cells were determined by flow cytometry on a PBMC aliquot from every donor. These data belong to a study of blood T cells in healthy people across ages (dated by TCRdb to between 2014 and 2017). Turning to the overall study: In model experiments, template switching captured about one uniquely barcoded TCR beta cDNA molecule for every two T cells. To avoid experimental bias, donors of different ages were randomly spread across the sequencing lanes. The study measured age-related changes in TCR beta repertoire diversity using deep sequencing normalized with unique cDNA molecular identifiers. The donors were divided into four age groups: young (average around 17 years), middle-aged (about 40), aged (around 67) and long-lived (roughly 86). Using the same blood draw, the study looked at two additional independent replicas of 1 million unique cDNA reads for two donors, one aged 18 to 30 and the other aged 80 or older.

Receptors were amplified or captured by 5' RACE. The sample was run on an Illumina HiSeq 2500. A second roughly 7 to 11 cycle PCR used a sample-barcoded 5' primer and a J-beta primer mix. Each TCR beta cDNA molecule received a unique molecular identifier from a template-switch 5' adaptor carrying 12 random nucleotides. Each sample yielded at least 3 million CDR3-containing paired-end reads. First-strand cDNA was synthesized from all RNA with the Mint cDNA synthesis kit, primed by a TRBC-specific oligonucleotide. All cDNA was treated with uracil-DNA glycosylase and then went through a first 18-cycle PCR with the universal primers M1SS and BC2_uni_R. The authors' analysis ran thus. For normalization, 1 million high-quality reads were randomly selected from each sample, with every read carrying a distinct molecular identifier. Reads sharing molecular identifiers were discarded rather than binned into consensus sequences. MiTCR, run with a Q25 quality threshold and the strictest error-elimination algorithm, handled CDR3 identification, clonotype clustering and error correction. Lower-bound total TCR beta diversity was estimated with a nonparametric unseen species model using Euler transformation. The public sequencing data were trimmed at Q25 with fastp and processed into clonotypes with MiXCR by TCRdb, which kept only in-frame beta chains. Each record represents a unique CDR3 protein, reported with the most common genes and DNA among its rows. The V and J calls were determined by TCRdb, not by the authors. The sample contains fewer than 800,000 distinct CDR3 sequences, about 52% of them found a single time. In total, the top ten clones hold roughly 30% of the sample.

V loses 6 bases at its end and J loses 3 bases; junction bases beyond the gene matches: 7. CDR1 and CDR2, looked up from the germline V gene (reference sequence), are DFQATT and SNEGSKA. Including cysteine and phenylalanine, the CDR3 has 14 amino acids. Only the CDR3 DNA is retained, 42 bases long and in frame from the first base. Broad study findings and their caveats: A strong correlation was found between observed TCR beta diversity and the percentage of naive T cells measured by flow cytometry. Compared with the aged group, the long-lived group had more naive CD4+ T cells, fewer expanded clones and increased TCR diversity, a pattern suggesting age selection. Observed TCR beta diversity per million T cells fell roughly linearly with age, and a significant reduction was already apparent by age roughly 40. Estimates of total diversity based on one million sequenced T cells were considered lower bounds and underestimates. Because profiling used bulk unsorted PBMCs, naive and antigen-experienced compartments could not be compared conclusively. The CMV infection status of donors was not known, potentially confounding age-related changes in expanded clonotypes.

The receptor comes from a woman aged 55-69 years in good health. Sequencing used blood. The rearranged segments are TRBV20-1 and TRBJ2-7; the junction holds 11 bases that match TRBD1. CDR3 protein: CSAWRDRGFYEQYF. The nucleotides are TGCAGTGCATGGAGGGACAGGGGGTTCTACGAGCAGTACTTC.